This T cell receptor beta chain was profiled in a study of vaccination and CD4 T cells after COVID-19 (dated by TCRdb to between 2022 and 2023). With respect to the entire study: Convalescent patients had a positive SARS-CoV-2 result on nasal swab PCR, and of these patients, several had mild disease and one had severe disease. The convalescent cohort included six males and four females, with two Hispanic individuals, seven Caucasians, two Asians and one multiracial person. Participants got two doses of the Pfizer-BioNTech BNT162b2 vaccine (n=8) or two doses of the Moderna mRNA-1273 vaccine (n=2). Post-COVID blood samples from convalescent patients were collected a median of about 100 days after diagnosis, with a range of 35 to 161 days. The time from the second vaccine dose to post-vaccine blood sampling had a median of roughly 79 days and ranged from about 12 to 250 days. For stimulating the cultures, overlapping spike peptide pools were used, derived from SARS-CoV-2 as well as from the common cold coronaviruses HCoV-NL63, HCoV-OC43 and HCoV-229E. Control cultures used a CEFX viral epitope pool as positive control, an HIV-1 Nef peptide pool as negative control, or no peptide. In fewer than 12 COVID-19 convalescent patients and a few infection-naive healthy vaccine recipients, researchers compared the spike-specific CD4+ TCR repertoire from before mRNA vaccination with the repertoire from after.

This clonotype is a singleton in its sample. Its antigen remains unidentified. No quality values exist for individual bases; no much larger clone is one base distant. One read is thin evidence. The study at large found these results: Although the median number of SARS-CoV-2-reactive clonotypes went up from roughly 22 after infection to roughly 40 after vaccination, the increase was not significant. In convalescent patients, a median roughly 87% of post-vaccine SARS-CoV-2-reactive clones were detected only after vaccination, suggesting vaccine-specific priming. The study included relatively few convalescent patients and did not analyze early timepoints after natural infection. Nearly all vaccine-specific clones in convalescent patients (304 of 307) were mono-reactive for SARS-CoV-2 spike rather than cross-reactive with common cold coronaviruses.

For CDR1 and CDR2, the germline V gene (reference sequence) lists DFQATT and SNEGSKA. V has 2 bases trimmed and J has 0 bases trimmed; junction bases matching no gene number 13. From cysteine to phenylalanine, the CDR3 is 19 amino acids long. CDR3 DNA only is kept here, 57 bases in frame from base 1. The treatment or condition tag for this specimen amounts to: roughly 11-day PBMC culture with coronavirus spike peptide pools or control peptides (ViraFEST assay). The study used the ViraFEST assay, which expanded antigen-specific T cells with peptide pools and then identified expanded clonotypes by TCR sequencing. The positive SARS-CoV-2 PCR tests of the convalescent patients were dated from March to December 2020, before the Alpha, Beta and Delta variants emerged in the United States. PBMCs were cultured at roughly 2 million per well in IMDM supplemented with approximately 5.3% human AB serum and 9.5 to 10 IU/ml IL-2, with approximately 10 ug/ml peptide pools added. On days 3 and 7, half of the culture medium was replaced with fresh IL-2-containing medium. After around 10 days of culture, CD4+ T cells were isolated by negative selection with the EasySep CD4+ T cell isolation kit. Ficoll-Paque Plus gradient centrifugation was used to isolate PBMCs from whole blood, and the isolated PBMCs were then either used fresh or cryopreserved at -140C. Triplicate wells were generally used for each culture condition.

The library was produced with PCR. DNA from cultured CD4+ T cells was subjected to TCR sequencing with the Oncomine TCR Beta short-read assay at the Johns Hopkins FTIC core. The QIAamp micro DNA kit was used to extract genomic DNA from the cultured CD4+ T cells. The Oncomine TCR Beta libraries from cultured CD4+ T cells were pooled using unique dual indexes and then sequenced on an Illumina iSeq 100. Per the authors' processing: Non-productive sequences were removed, and CDR3s not starting with C, not ending with F or W, or shorter than 7 amino acids were discarded. Antigen-specific clonotypes were identified using the MANAFEST web application through comparison of peptide-stimulated wells with reference and other culture wells. For a clone to be called positive, the clone needed an FDR below 0.05, an odds ratio above 5, and a productive frequency above 0.1% in at least two of three replicate wells. Clonotypes that were significantly expanded in both SARS-CoV-2 spike wells and at least one common cold coronavirus spike condition were defined as cross-reactive. Similarity between CDR3 sequences was evaluated in R version 3.6.1 using Levenshtein distances (stringdist) and unrooted phylogenetic trees (ape). The raw public reads went through TCRdb reprocessing: fastp at Q25, MiXCR clone calling, in-frame beta chains kept. One record per CDR3 amino acid sequence lists the most common genes and DNA. The V and J calls were determined by TCRdb, not by the authors. This sample has about 12,000 distinct CDR3 sequences in its table, and approximately 46% of those were observed once. The ten largest clones capture just over 15% of the sample.

The sequencing input was CD4+ T cells from blood, cultured in vitro. The chain couples TRBV20-1 to TRBJ2-6; 7 bases in the junction line up with TRBD1. The receptor comes from a human donor who had recovered from COVID-19. The DNA is as follows: TGCAGTGCTAGAACGAGAGACAGGGAGAGGTTCTCTGGGGCCAACGTCCTGACTTTC. It translates as CSARTRDRERFSGANVLTF.